These 24 T cell receptor beta chains were sequenced from one sample in a study of blood T cell repertoires in COVID-19. Sequenced by immunoSEQ multiplex PCR; TCRdb stores in-frame clones only, minus some. The sample shows some 180,000 clones, more than 80% of them seen only once. Sequencing used peripheral blood. The receptors stem from a woman aged 55-69 years with acute or convalescent COVID-19.

CDR3 loop: CASSLDGSNTGELFF. CDR3 DNA: TGTGCCAGCAGCTTAGACGGGTCGAACACCGGGGAGCTGTTTTTT. The V call is TRBV7-9, the J call TRBJ2-2; D remains unclear. Trimming pared 1 base from V and 0 bases from J, leaving 6 bases between. Germline CDR1 SEHNR, CDR2 FQNEAQ (reference sequence). The CDR3 contains 15 residues.

J is TRBJ1-2 and V is TRBV6-5; perhaps TRBD1 as D (6 bases). Trimming cost V 7 bases and J 9 bases, with 18 bases left between them. Germline lookup yields CDR1 MNHEY and CDR2 SVGAGI. CDR3 size: 13 residues. The CDR3, as DNA: TGTGCCAGCACCCCCTCAGGGCAGGGGAGCTACACCTTC. Translated: CASTPSGQGSYTF.

The J gene is TRBJ1-1, the V gene TRBV5-4; D gene ambiguous. The V and J ends lost 1 base and 0 bases respectively, with 4 bases between them. The CDR3 is made up of 13 amino acids. Germline V CDR1 and CDR2: SGHNT, YYREEE (reference sequence). The CDR3 protein is CASSLSMNTEAFF. The DNA for the CDR3 is TGTGCCAGCAGCTTGTCAATGAACACTGAAGCTTTCTTT.

This clone has ten or more counts. The rearrangement uses TRBV28 and TRBJ1-6; TRBD1 matches 7 bases. The V gene's germline CDR1 is MDHEN and CDR2 SYDVKM. The CDR3 has 15 residues. V trimming: 6 bases; J trimming: 0 bases; junction bases outside the gene matches: 2. DNA for the CDR3: TGTGCCAGCAGACAGGGGAGCTCCTATAATTCACCCCTCCACTTT. This translates into CASRQGSSYNSPLHF.

The V gene is TRBV18, the J gene TRBJ2-5, with D possibly being TRBD2 (5 bases). The germline gives CDR1 KGHSH, CDR2 LQKENI. This CDR3 has 13 amino acids. Trimming stripped 5 bases from V and 5 bases from J, with 12 bases between. The chain's CDR3 is CASSWRRGETQYF. CDR3 DNA sequence: TGTGCCAGCTCATGGCGGCGAGGGGAGACCCAGTACTTC. Combining the CDR3 with reference TRBV18 and TRBJ2-5 gives the whole variable domain NAGVMQNPRHLVRRRGQEARLRCSPMKGHSHVYWYRQLPEEGLKFMVYLQKENIIDESGMPKERFSAEFPKEGPSILRIQQVVRGDSAAYFCASSWRRGETQYFGPGTRLLVL.

This chain joins TRBV3-1 (or the pseudogene TRBV3-2) and TRBJ1-2, with unresolved D. Germline CDR1 LGHDT, CDR2 YNNKEL (reference sequence). This CDR3 comprises 12 residues. V dropped 0 bases and J dropped 6 bases, with 5 bases sitting between them. The CDR3 protein is CASSQETDGYTF. In DNA form, the CDR3 reads TGTGCCAGCAGCCAAGAAACAGATGGCTACACCTTC.

J is TRBJ2-2 and V is TRBV9; tentatively, D is TRBD2 (6 bases). V shed 7 bases and J shed 0 bases, with 13 bases lying between them. CDR3 length: 15 amino acids. Germline V gives CDR1 SGDLS, CDR2 YYNGEE. DNA for the CDR3: TGTGCCAGCGGGGGGTCGGGATCGAACACCGGGGAGCTGTTTTTT. Its protein is CASGGSGSNTGELFF.

The chain couples TRBV6-5 to TRBJ2-2; the D gene is possibly TRBD2 (6 bases). Trimming left V 5 bases short and J 6 bases short, with 13 bases between. The CDR3 length is 14 residues. CDR1 MNHEY and CDR2 SVGAGI come from the germline V gene. The CDR3 DNA follows: TGTGCCAGCAGTCTACTGGGGGAGGCCGGGGAGCTGTTTTTT. Its translation is CASSLLGEAGELFF.

The chain joins TRBV4-2 to TRBJ2-7; D might be TRBD1 (5 bases). This CDR3 spans 13 amino acids. The V gene's germline CDR1 is LGHNA and CDR2 YNFKEQ. Trimming removed 4 bases at V and 3 bases at J, with 10 bases between. CDR3 sequence (DNA): TGTGCCAGCAGCCCCCTAGACAGCTACGAGCAGTACTTC. This codes for CASSPLDSYEQYF.

CDR3 sequence reads: CASSPPTSSYNEQFF. The CDR3 DNA reads as TGTGCCAGCTCACCACCCACTAGCTCCTACAATGAGCAGTTCTTC. The chain carries TRBV18 and TRBJ2-1; TRBD2 might be the D (5 bases). The CDR3 has 15 amino acids. CDR1 is KGHSH, CDR2 LQKENI, per germline. V was pared by 0 bases and J by 0 bases, with 6 bases between.

This chain links TRBV3-1 (or the pseudogene TRBV3-2) with TRBJ2-2; D might be TRBD1 (6 bases). The germline V gene encodes CDR1 LGHDT and CDR2 YNNKEL (reference sequence). Trimming pared 6 bases from V and 3 bases from J, leaving 14 bases between. This CDR3 contains 15 residues. CDR3 region: CASSYGQPYTGELFF. The DNA for the CDR3 is TGTGCCAGCAGTTACGGACAGCCTTACACCGGGGAGCTGTTTTTT.

The genes are TRBV3-1 (or the pseudogene TRBV3-2) and TRBJ2-2; 8 nucleotides agree with TRBD2. CDR3 length: 14 residues. From germline, CDR1 is LGHDT and CDR2 YNNKEL (reference sequence). The V segment lost 6 bases and the J segment 6 bases; nucleotides outside the gene matches: 6. For the CDR3, the DNA is TGTGCCAGCAGACATTCCGGGGGGGCCGGGGAGCTGTTTTTT. It specifies CASRHSGGAGELFF.

This clone was detected only once. The chain employs TRBV3-1 (or the pseudogene TRBV3-2) and TRBJ2-3; the D gene is possibly TRBD2 (6 bases). V was cut by 6 bases and J by 6 bases, with 10 bases left in between. The germline V gene encodes CDR1 LGHDT and CDR2 YNNKEL (reference sequence). The CDR3 is made up of 12 amino acids. DNA of the CDR3: TGTGCCAGCAGTTCCCTAGCGGATACGCAGTATTTT. Its translation is CASSSLADTQYF.

This clone came up a few times. The chain links TRBV2 to TRBJ1-3, with D hard to call. The CDR3 is 14 amino acids. From germline, CDR1 is SNHLY and CDR2 FYNNEI. V dropped 3 bases and J dropped 2 bases, with 8 bases sitting between them. The CDR3 reads CASSDRLAGNTIYF. For the CDR3, the DNA is TGTGCCAGCAGTGACAGACTAGCTGGAAACACCATATATTTT.

The V and J genes are TRBV4-2 and TRBJ1-1; 7 positions match TRBD1. V dropped 2 bases and J dropped 0; count of bases not matched to a gene: 3. The CDR3 extends over 15 amino acids. CDR1 LGHNA and CDR2 YNFKEQ come from the germline V gene. CDR3 protein: CASSQPGQLNTEAFF. CDR3 DNA: TGTGCCAGCAGCCAACCGGGACAGTTGAACACTGAAGCTTTCTTT.

This chain joins TRBV6-1 and TRBJ2-2; perhaps TRBD1 as D (6 bases). Germline V lookup: CDR1 MNHNS, CDR2 SASEGT. Trimming took 4 bases from V and 5 from J, leaving 17 bases between them. This CDR3 has 16 residues. The CDR3 coding sequence is TGTGCCAGCAGTGTAAGGGGGTTGTCGGTAACCGGGGAGCTGTTTTTT. Translation gives CASSVRGLSVTGELFF.

This chain connects TRBV5-1 to TRBJ2-1; 13 nucleotides line up with TRBD2. Germline V lookup: CDR1 SGHRS, CDR2 YFSETQ. Unmatched junction bases numbered 4, after V lost 3 bases and J lost 7 bases. The CDR3 spans 15 residues. In DNA, the CDR3 is TGCGCCAGCAGCTCCGGGGGACTAGCGGGAAATGAGCAGTTCTTC. Amino acid sequence: CASSSGGLAGNEQFF. Full variable domain (outside the CDR3, taken from reference TRBV5-1 and TRBJ2-1): KAGVTQTPRYLIKTRGQQVTLSCSPISGHRSVSWYQQTPGQGLQFLFEYFSETQRNKGNFPGRFSGRQFSNSRSEMNVSTLELGDSALYLCASSSGGLAGNEQFFGPGTRLTVL.

V gene TRBV5-4 combines with J gene TRBJ2-1; D might be TRBD2 (6 bases). CDR1 and CDR2 from the germline V gene are SGHNT and YYREEE (reference sequence). The CDR3 has 14 amino acids. Trimming shortened V by 4 bases and J by 5 bases, and 13 bases separated the two germline ends. This chain's CDR3 is CASSPSQRDNEQFF. CDR3 DNA: TGTGCCAGCAGCCCCTCCCAGCGGGACAATGAGCAGTTCTTC.

The rearrangement uses TRBV24-1 and TRBJ1-5; 7 bases align to TRBD1. The CDR3 length is 15 residues. The trim removed 4 bases at V and 4 bases at J, leaving 6 bases unmatched. CDR1 and CDR2 from the germline V gene are KGHDR and SFDVKD. CDR3 sequence reads: CATSEAGTENQPQHF. The CDR3, as DNA: TGTGCCACCAGTGAGGCCGGGACAGAGAATCAGCCCCAGCATTTT.

This rearrangement joins TRBV30 to TRBJ1-2; maybe TRBD1 (6 bases). Germline lookup yields CDR1 GTSNPN and CDR2 SVGIG (reference sequence). With 4 bases removed from V and 4 bases from J, the gap between germline ends came to 16 bases. CDR3 length: 14 amino acids. This chain's CDR3 is CAWILQGRSYGYTF. In DNA form, the CDR3 reads TGTGCCTGGATCCTACAGGGTCGGTCCTATGGCTACACCTTC.

The rearrangement uses TRBV6-9 and TRBJ1-2; D not resolved. Trimming took 7 bases from V and 4 from J, leaving 10 bases between them. Germline assignment: CDR1 MNHGY and CDR2 SVAAGI. The CDR3 consists of 12 residues. CDR3 sequence: CASNESGYGYTF. The CDR3 DNA sequence: TGTGCCAGCAACGAGTCCGGCTATGGCTACACCTTC.

The CDR3 DNA sequence: TGTGCCAGCAGCCCAGGGGACCTTAGCAATCAGCCCCAGCATTTT. Its protein product is CASSPGDLSNQPQHF. V is TRBV6-5 and J is TRBJ1-5, with a tentative D call TRBD1 (6 bases). The germline V and J ends were trimmed by 6 bases and 0 bases, with 12 bases remaining between them. Germline V gene data show CDR1 as MNHEY and CDR2 as SVGAGI. The CDR3 totals 15 residues.

This chain links TRBV5-6 with TRBJ1-2; D call uncertain. The CDR3 runs 14 residues. Germline V gives CDR1 SGHDT, CDR2 YYEEEE. Trimming pared 0 bases from V and 5 bases from J, leaving 11 bases between. The CDR3 region is CASSLDNPTYGYTF. For the CDR3, the DNA is TGTGCCAGCAGCTTGGATAACCCGACTTATGGCTACACCTTC.

The chain has TRBV19 and TRBJ2-1; TRBD1 matches at 9 bases. The CDR3 runs to 16 residues. The V gene end was trimmed by 4 bases and the J gene end by 2 bases; junction bases not matched to a gene: 6. Germline CDR1 and CDR2: LNHDA and SQIVND (reference sequence). Here the CDR3 reads CASSTPGQGTYNEQFF. In nucleotides, the CDR3 is TGTGCCAGTAGTACACCGGGACAGGGAACCTACAATGAGCAGTTCTTC.